This TCR beta chain was recovered during a study of blood T cells in healthy people across ages. For the second PCR, which ran for 7 to 11 cycles, a sample-barcoded 5' primer and a J-beta primer mix were used. TCRdb re-analysed the 5' RACE reads in MiXCR, keeping a single row per CDR3 protein. The sample includes about 2 million distinct CDR3 sequences, about 49% of them seen just once. The germline gives CDR1 MNHEY, CDR2 SVGEGT. The CDR3 length is 17 residues. Sequences were obtained from blood. This chain links TRBV6-2 or TRBV6-3 with TRBJ2-5; 10 bases line up with TRBD2. The J call is doubtful: the DNA matches TRBJ2-7 better. The clonotype was recovered from a woman in her forties in good health. CDR3 residues: CASSSTRLAGVSYEQYF. The CDR3 DNA reads TGTGCCAGCAGCTCCACCAGGCTAGCGGGGGTCTCCTACGAGCAGTACTTC.